This record concerns one T cell receptor (beta chain) sequence. This sample was taken from a study of blood T cell repertoires in COVID-19. At the level of the study: Samples came from the United States, Italy and Spain, spanning acute and convalescent COVID-19.

Patients at the Seattle site were enrolled during active infection and followed longitudinally. Per the germline V gene, CDR1 is SGDLS and CDR2 is YYNGEE. The ends were cut back, 0 bases at V and 8 bases at J, with 11 bases in the middle. There are 13 residues in the CDR3. As handled by the study authors: How many nucleated cells were present was estimated from reference gene primer amplification. The repertoire was sequenced with immunoSEQ multiplex PCR; TCRdb's copy has only in-frame clones and lacks some. The DNA was the basis for D and trimming; V, J and clone size are from that table. The sample includes roughly 230,000 clones, 92% of them seen just once.

The chain combines TRBV9 with TRBJ1-2; D is undetermined. The sample consisted of peripheral blood. The TCR originated in a man between 25 and 39 years old with COVID-19, enrolled during active disease. Here the CDR3 reads CASSVGSGGGYTF. The DNA for the CDR3 is TGTGCCAGCAGCGTAGGATCGGGTGGCGGCTACACCTTC.